This is a list of T cell receptor beta chains from one sample in a study of neoadjuvant anti-PD-1 for oral cavity cancer. Assay used: immunoSEQ multiplex PCR; TCRdb lists only in-frame clones, some missing. The profile shows about 13,000 clones, about 61% of them singletons. The sequencing used PBMCs, collected after nivolumab (anti-PD-1) treatment. The receptors were sampled from a person between 35 and 79 years old with oral cavity squamous cell carcinoma. The CDR3 runs from the conserved cysteine through the conserved F or W. D genes are given only for firm matches. Some rows mark clone size as missing; the rest say once, few, many or name a class of expanded clone.

.,TRBV2,.,TRBJ2-3,CASSEGQYTQYF,TGTGCCAGCAGTGAGGGGCAATATACGCAGTATTTT
.,TRBV12-5,.,TRBJ2-3,CASGRGQWAGDTQYF,TGTGCTAGTGGTCGGGGGCAATGGGCGGGAGATACGCAGTATTTT
.,TRBV29-1,.,TRBJ2-3,CSVEMDAERDITDTQYF,TGCAGCGTTGAGATGGATGCGGAGCGGGACATCACAGATACGCAGTATTTT
.,TRBV7-2,once,TRBJ2-7,CASSLSYEQYF,TGTGCCAGCAGCTTGTCCTACGAGCAGTACTTC
.,TRBV6-5,.,TRBJ1-3,CASSSPTVSGNTIYF,TGTGCCAGCAGTTCACCGACAGTCTCTGGAAACACCATATATTTT
.,TRBV5-1,.,TRBJ2-7,CASSLVGGWSYEQYF,TGCGCCAGCAGCTTGGTCGGTGGGTGGTCCTACGAGCAGTACTTC
.,TRBV6-1,.,TRBJ1-5,CASSEAGKDQPQHF,TGTGCCAGCAGTGAGGCAGGGAAAGATCAGCCCCAGCATTTT
.,TRBV30,few,TRBJ1-2,CAGAGLYGYTF,TGTGCCGGAGCGGGACTCTATGGCTACACCTTC
TRBD2,TRBV5-1,.,TRBJ2-1,CASSLVPAGGLGLNEQFF,TGCGCCAGCAGCTTGGTGCCAGCGGGAGGATTGGGGTTGAATGAGCAGTTCTTC
.,TRBV6-5,.,TRBJ1-1,CASSYSPTGNTEAFF,TGTGCCAGCAGTTACTCGCCGACTGGGAACACTGAAGCTTTCTTT
TRBD2,TRBV27,.,TRBJ2-3,CASSLAGEMSNTQYF,TGTGCCAGCAGCTTAGCGGGAGAGATGTCAAATACGCAGTATTTT
.,TRBV7-9,few,TRBJ1-2,CASSLRTNYGYTF,TGTGCCAGCAGCCTCCGGACCAACTATGGCTACACCTTC
TRBD1,TRBV4-1,.,TRBJ1-2,CASSQDRGLGYGYTF,TGCGCCAGCAGCCAAGATAGGGGGCTCGGCTATGGCTACACCTTC
.,TRBV10-3,.,TRBJ2-1,CAIKGADSYNEQFF,TGTGCCATCAAAGGAGCGGACTCCTACAATGAGCAGTTCTTC
TRBD2,TRBV2,.,TRBJ2-1,CASSGGSSYNEQFF,TGTGCCAGCAGTGGCGGGAGTTCCTACAATGAGCAGTTCTTC
.,TRBV2,.,TRBJ1-5,CASSEALRGGGNQPQHF,TGTGCCAGCAGTGAAGCGCTACGGGGCGGAGGCAATCAGCCCCAGCATTTT
TRBD2,TRBV30,.,TRBJ2-7,CAWVDTSGPYEQYF,TGTGCCTGGGTAGATACTAGCGGACCCTACGAGCAGTACTTC
.,TRBV5-1,once,TRBJ2-7,CASSLGGNAYEQYF,TGCGCCAGCAGCTTGGGCGGAAACGCCTACGAGCAGTACTTC
TRBD1,TRBV7-2,.,TRBJ1-1,CASSARQGGTEAFF,TGTGCCAGCAGCGCGCGACAGGGAGGGACTGAAGCTTTCTTT
TRBD2,TRBV9,.,TRBJ2-2,CASSEAGGANTGELFF,TGTGCCAGCAGCGAAGCGGGAGGGGCGAACACCGGGGAGCTGTTTTTT
.,TRBV7-9,.,TRBJ2-1,CATQLATLFDEQFF,TGTGCCACTCAACTTGCTACCCTTTTCGATGAGCAGTTCTTC
.,TRBV19,.,TRBJ1-5,CATGLGNQPQHF,TGTGCCACCGGCCTAGGCAATCAGCCCCAGCATTTT
TRBD1,TRBV28,few,TRBJ1-5,CASMTGWLKQPQHF,TGTGCCAGCATGACAGGGTGGCTAAAACAGCCCCAGCATTTT
.,TRBV10-2,.,TRBJ2-7,CASAEGGLGPSPSYEQYF,TGCGCCAGCGCCGAGGGCGGCCTTGGTCCCTCCCCCTCCTACGAGCAGTACTTC
.,TRBV10-3,.,TRBJ1-1,CAISDQTEAFF,TGTGCCATCAGTGACCAAACTGAAGCTTTCTTT
.,TRBV29-1,few,TRBJ2-1,CSVEVGKGAHNEQFF,TGCAGCGTTGAAGTAGGGAAAGGAGCACACAATGAGCAGTTCTTC
.,TRBV28,.,TRBJ2-5,CASTPDNEETQYF,TGTGCCAGCACCCCCGACAATGAAGAGACCCAGTACTTC
.,TRBV5-1,once,TRBJ2-7,CASSLGGLLYEQYF,TGCGCCAGCAGCTTAGGAGGTCTACTCTACGAGCAGTACTTC
.,TRBV6-1,.,TRBJ2-1,CASSERTAPYNEQFF,TGTGCCAGCAGTGAAAGGACCGCACCCTACAATGAGCAGTTCTTC
.,TRBV30,.,TRBJ2-3,CAWSGGVVEFRYF,TGTGCCTGGAGTGGGGGGGTCGTGGAATTTCGGTATTTT
.,TRBV7-9,few,TRBJ1-1,CASSIPRAGNTEAFF,TGTGCCAGCAGCATACCCCGGGCGGGGAACACTGAAGCTTTCTTT
.,TRBV10-3,.,TRBJ2-7,CAISTDTSYEQYF,TGTGCCATCAGCACGGACACGTCCTACGAGCAGTACTTC
.,TRBV7-3,.,TRBJ1-5,CASSLTTGEPQHF,TGTGCCAGCAGCTTAACGACCGGTGAGCCCCAGCATTTT
TRBD2,TRBV15,.,TRBJ2-7,CATSTQGLAGDEQYF,TGTGCCACCAGCACTCAGGGACTAGCGGGCGACGAGCAGTACTTC
TRBD1,TRBV10-3,.,TRBJ2-3,CAISEGTGQGIDTQYF,TGTGCCATCAGTGAGGGAACGGGACAGGGGATAGATACGCAGTATTTT
TRBD1,TRBV9,.,TRBJ2-2,CASSPRQGGTGELFF,TGTGCCAGCAGCCCCCGACAGGGGGGCACCGGGGAGCTGTTTTTT
.,TRBV28,few,TRBJ2-1,CASSFFDEQFF,TGTGCCAGCAGTTTTTTTGATGAGCAGTTCTTC
TRBD1,TRBV10-3,.,TRBJ1-2,CAISDGPPGTGPSNYGYTF,TGTGCCATCAGTGACGGGCCGCCCGGGACAGGGCCTTCTAACTATGGCTACACCTTC
.,TRBV4-1,few,TRBJ1-2,CASSQDEQTLNGYTF,TGCGCCAGCAGCCAAGATGAACAGACATTAAATGGCTACACCTTC
.,TRBV6-4,.,TRBJ2-6,CASSEHAGLRSGANVLTF,TGTGCCAGCAGTGAACATGCAGGGCTAAGGTCTGGGGCCAACGTCCTGACTTTC
.,TRBV7-9,once,TRBJ2-5,CASSISGTHPQETQYF,TGTGCCAGCAGTATATCCGGGACCCACCCGCAAGAGACCCAGTACTTC
.,TRBV30,few,TRBJ1-2,CAWSVGQYYGYTF,TGTGCCTGGAGTGTGGGTCAGTACTATGGCTACACCTTC
.,TRBV6-5,.,TRBJ2-2,CASSYTSGGGTGELFF,TGTGCCAGCAGTTACACTTCTGGGGGAGGCACCGGGGAGCTGTTTTTT
TRBD1,TRBV2,.,TRBJ1-1,CASSRDRDTEAFF,TGTGCCAGCAGCCGGGACAGGGACACTGAAGCTTTCTTT
.,TRBV5-1,.,TRBJ2-3,CASSLDGAGSTDTQYF,TGCGCCAGCAGCTTGGATGGCGCGGGGAGCACAGATACGCAGTATTTT
.,TRBV6-6,.,TRBJ2-7,CASSYSLDKSEQYF,TGTGCCAGCAGTTACTCACTAGACAAGAGCGAGCAGTACTTC
TRBD1,TRBV10-3,.,TRBJ1-1,CAISLDRTAEAFF,TGTGCCATCAGCCTGGACAGGACCGCGGAAGCTTTCTTT
TRBD1,TRBV6-1,.,TRBJ2-7,CASSEGTVPPYEQYF,TGTGCCAGCAGTGAGGGGACAGTCCCTCCCTACGAGCAGTACTTC
.,TRBV7-9,.,TRBJ1-1,CASSLAGVNEAFF,TGTGCCAGCAGCTTAGCGGGGGTAAATGAAGCTTTCTTT
TRBD1,TRBV5-1,.,TRBJ2-3,CASSTGQGSSDTQYF,TGCGCCAGCAGCACCGGACAGGGATCATCAGATACGCAGTATTTT
.,TRBV10-1,.,TRBJ2-7,CASSDILGQEQYF,TGCGCCAGCAGTGATATCCTTGGGCAGGAGCAGTACTTC
.,TRBV30,.,TRBJ1-1,CAWKGGGGTEAFF,TGTGCCTGGAAGGGGGGCGGCGGCACTGAAGCTTTCTTT
.,TRBV9,.,TRBJ1-1,CASSVGPRNTEAFF,TGTGCCAGCAGCGTAGGACCCAGGAACACTGAAGCTTTCTTT